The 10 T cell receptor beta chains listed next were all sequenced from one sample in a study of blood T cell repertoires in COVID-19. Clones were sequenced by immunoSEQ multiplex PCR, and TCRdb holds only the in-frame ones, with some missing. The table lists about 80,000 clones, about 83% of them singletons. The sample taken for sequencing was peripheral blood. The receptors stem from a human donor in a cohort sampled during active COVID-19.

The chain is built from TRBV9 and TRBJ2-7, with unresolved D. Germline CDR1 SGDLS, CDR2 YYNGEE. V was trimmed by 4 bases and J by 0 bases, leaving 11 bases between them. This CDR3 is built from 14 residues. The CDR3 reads CASSRHTASYEQYF. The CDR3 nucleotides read TGTGCCAGCAGCAGACATACCGCCTCCTACGAGCAGTACTTC.

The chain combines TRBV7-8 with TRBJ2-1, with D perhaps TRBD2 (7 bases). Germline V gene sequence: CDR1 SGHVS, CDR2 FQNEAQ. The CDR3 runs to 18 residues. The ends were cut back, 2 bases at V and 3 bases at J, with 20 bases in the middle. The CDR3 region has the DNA TGTGCCAGCAGCTTATCAGGGGCGGTAGCGGGCCTCTACAATGAGCAGTTCTTC. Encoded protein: CASSLSGAVAGLYNEQFF.

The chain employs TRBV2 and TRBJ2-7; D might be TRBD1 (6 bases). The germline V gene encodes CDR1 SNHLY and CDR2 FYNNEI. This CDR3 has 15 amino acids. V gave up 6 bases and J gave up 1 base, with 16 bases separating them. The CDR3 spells CASSLGTLRSYEQYF. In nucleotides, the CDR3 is TGTGCCAGCAGCTTGGGGACACTTCGGTCCTACGAGCAGTACTTC.

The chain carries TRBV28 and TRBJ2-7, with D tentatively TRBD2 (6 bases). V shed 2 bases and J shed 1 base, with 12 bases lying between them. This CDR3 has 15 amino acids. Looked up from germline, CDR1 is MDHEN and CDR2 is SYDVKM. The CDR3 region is CASSLGRGFSYEQYF. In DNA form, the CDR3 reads TGTGCCAGCAGTTTAGGGCGGGGTTTTTCCTACGAGCAGTACTTC. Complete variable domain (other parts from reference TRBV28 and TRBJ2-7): DVKVTQSSRYLVKRTGEKVFLECVQDMDHENMFWYRQDPGLGLRLIYFSYDVKMKEKGDIPEGYSVSREKKERFSLILESASTNQTSMYLCASSLGRGFSYEQYFGPGTRLTVT.

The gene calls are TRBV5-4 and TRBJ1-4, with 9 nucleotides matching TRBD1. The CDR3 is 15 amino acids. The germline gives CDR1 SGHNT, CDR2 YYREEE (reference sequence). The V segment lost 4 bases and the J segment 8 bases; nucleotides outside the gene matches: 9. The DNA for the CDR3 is TGTGCCAGCAGCCTGAACAGGGGGCCCGAGGAAAAACTGTTTTTT. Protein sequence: CASSLNRGPEEKLFF. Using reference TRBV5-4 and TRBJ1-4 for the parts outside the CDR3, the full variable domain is ETGVTQSPTHLIKTRGQQVTLRCSSQSGHNTVSWYQQALGQGPQFIFQYYREEENGRGNFPPRFSGLQFPNYSSELNVNALELDDSALYLCASSLNRGPEEKLFFGSGTQLSVL.

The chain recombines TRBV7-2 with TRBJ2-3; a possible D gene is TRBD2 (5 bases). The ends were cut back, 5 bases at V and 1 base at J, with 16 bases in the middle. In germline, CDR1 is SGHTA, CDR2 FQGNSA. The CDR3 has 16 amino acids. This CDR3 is CASSPRRPRGTDTQYF. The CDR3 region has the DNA TGTGCCAGCAGCCCCCGAAGGCCGCGGGGCACAGATACGCAGTATTTT. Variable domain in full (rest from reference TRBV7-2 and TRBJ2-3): GAGVSQSPSNKVTEKGKDVELRCDPISGHTALYWYRQSLGQGLEFLIYFQGNSAPDKSGLPSDRFSAERTGGSVSTLTIQRTQQEDSAVYLCASSPRRPRGTDTQYFGPGTRLTVL.

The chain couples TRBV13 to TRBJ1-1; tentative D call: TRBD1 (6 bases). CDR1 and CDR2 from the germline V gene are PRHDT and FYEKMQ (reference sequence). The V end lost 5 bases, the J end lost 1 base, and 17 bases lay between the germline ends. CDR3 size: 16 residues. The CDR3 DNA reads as TGTGCCAGCAGCCAGGGGACACCCCCAAAGAACACTGAAGCTTTCTTT. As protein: CASSQGTPPKNTEAFF. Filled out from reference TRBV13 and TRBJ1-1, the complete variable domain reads AAGVIQSPRHLIKEKRETATLKCYPIPRHDTVYWYQQGPGQDPQFLISFYEKMQSDKGSIPDRFSAQQFSDYHSELNMSSLELGDSALYFCASSQGTPPKNTEAFFGQGTRLTVV.

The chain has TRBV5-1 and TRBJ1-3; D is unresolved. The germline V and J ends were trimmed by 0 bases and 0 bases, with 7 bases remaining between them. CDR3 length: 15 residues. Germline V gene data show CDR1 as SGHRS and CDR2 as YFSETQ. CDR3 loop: CASSLERYSGNTIYF. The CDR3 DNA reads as TGCGCCAGCAGCTTGGAGCGATACTCTGGAAACACCATATATTTT. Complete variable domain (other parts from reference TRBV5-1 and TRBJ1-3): KAGVTQTPRYLIKTRGQQVTLSCSPISGHRSVSWYQQTPGQGLQFLFEYFSETQRNKGNFPGRFSGRQFSNSRSEMNVSTLELGDSALYLCASSLERYSGNTIYFGEGSWLTVV.

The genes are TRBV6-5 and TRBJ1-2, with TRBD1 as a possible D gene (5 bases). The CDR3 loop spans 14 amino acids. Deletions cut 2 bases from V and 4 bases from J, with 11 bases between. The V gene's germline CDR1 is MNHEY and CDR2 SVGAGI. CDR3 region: CASSYKGKGYGYTF. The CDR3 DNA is TGTGCCAGCAGTTACAAGGGGAAGGGCTATGGCTACACCTTC.

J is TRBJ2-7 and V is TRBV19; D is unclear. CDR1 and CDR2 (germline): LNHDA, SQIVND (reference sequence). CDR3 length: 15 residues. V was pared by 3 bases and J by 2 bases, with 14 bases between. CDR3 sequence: CASSISLGETYEQYF. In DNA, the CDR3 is TGTGCCAGTAGTATCTCTTTAGGAGAGACCTACGAGCAGTACTTC.